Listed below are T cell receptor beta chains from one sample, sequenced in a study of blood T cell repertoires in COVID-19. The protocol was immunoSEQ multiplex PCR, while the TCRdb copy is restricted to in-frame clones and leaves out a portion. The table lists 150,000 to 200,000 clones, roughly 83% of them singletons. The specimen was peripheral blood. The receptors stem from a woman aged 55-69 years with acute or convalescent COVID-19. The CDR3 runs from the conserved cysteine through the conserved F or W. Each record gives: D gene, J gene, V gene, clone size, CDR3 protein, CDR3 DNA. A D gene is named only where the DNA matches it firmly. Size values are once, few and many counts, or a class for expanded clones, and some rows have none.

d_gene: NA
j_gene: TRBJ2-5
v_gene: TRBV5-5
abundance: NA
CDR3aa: CASSFTRGGSQYF
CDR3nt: TGTGCCAGCAGCTTTACGAGGGGGGGTTCCCAGTACTTC

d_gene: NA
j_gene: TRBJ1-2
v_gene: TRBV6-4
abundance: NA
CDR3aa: CASSPGVGYGYTF
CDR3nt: TGTGCCAGCAGCCCAGGGGTTGGCTATGGCTACACCTTC

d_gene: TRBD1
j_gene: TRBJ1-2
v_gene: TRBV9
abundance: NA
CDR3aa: CASSVENPDREDGYTF
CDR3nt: TGTGCCAGCAGCGTAGAAAACCCGGACAGGGAGGATGGCTACACCTTC

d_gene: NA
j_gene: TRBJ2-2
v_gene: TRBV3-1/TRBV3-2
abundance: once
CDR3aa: CASSQLEVGELFF
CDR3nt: TGTGCCAGCAGCCAGTTGGAGGTCGGGGAGCTGTTTTTT

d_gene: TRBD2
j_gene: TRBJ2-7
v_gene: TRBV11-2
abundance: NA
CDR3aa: CASSLNLAGGRYEQYF
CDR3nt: TGTGCCAGCAGCTTAAACCTAGCGGGGGGGAGGTACGAGCAGTACTTC

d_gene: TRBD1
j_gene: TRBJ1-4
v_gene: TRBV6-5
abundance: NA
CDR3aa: CASSKWTGGFEKLFF
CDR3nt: TGTGCCAGCAGCAAATGGACAGGGGGCTTCGAAAAACTGTTTTTT

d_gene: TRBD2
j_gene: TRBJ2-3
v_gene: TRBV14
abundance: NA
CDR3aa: CASSPTGGGSTDTQYF
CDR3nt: TGTGCCAGCAGCCCCACCGGCGGGGGAAGCACAGATACGCAGTATTTT

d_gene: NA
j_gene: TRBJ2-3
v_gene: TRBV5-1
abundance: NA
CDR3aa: CASSWGTSASTDTQYF
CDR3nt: TGCGCCAGCAGCTGGGGGACTTCAGCTAGCACAGATACGCAGTATTTT

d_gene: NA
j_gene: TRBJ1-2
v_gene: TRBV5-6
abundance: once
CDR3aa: CASSLRSTGPKNYGYTF
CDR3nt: TGTGCCAGCAGCTTACGCTCGACAGGTCCGAAGAACTATGGCTACACCTTC

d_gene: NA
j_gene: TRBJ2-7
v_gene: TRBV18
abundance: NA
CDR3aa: CASSPSAYEQYF
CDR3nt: TGTGCCAGCTCACCATCGGCCTACGAGCAGTACTTC

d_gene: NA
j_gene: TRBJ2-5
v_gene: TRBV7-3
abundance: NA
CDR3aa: CASRPGLNANQETQYF
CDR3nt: TGTGCCAGCCGCCCGGGACTGAATGCGAACCAAGAGACCCAGTACTTC

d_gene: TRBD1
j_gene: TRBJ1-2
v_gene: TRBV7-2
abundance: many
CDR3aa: CASSARTGADYGYTF
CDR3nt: TGTGCCAGCAGCGCCAGGACAGGGGCGGACTATGGCTACACCTTC

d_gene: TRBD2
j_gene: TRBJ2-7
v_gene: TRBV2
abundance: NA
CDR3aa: CASSEVASGGYEQYF
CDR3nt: TGTGCCAGCAGTGAAGTGGCTAGCGGGGGATACGAGCAGTACTTC

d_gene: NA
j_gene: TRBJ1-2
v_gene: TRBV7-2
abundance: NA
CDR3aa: CASSSDKDYGYTF
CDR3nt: TGTGCCAGCAGCTCCGACAAGGACTATGGCTACACCTTC

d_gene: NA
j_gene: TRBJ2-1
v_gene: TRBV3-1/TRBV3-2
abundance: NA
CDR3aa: CASSRSYNEQFF
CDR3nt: TGTGCCAGCAGTCGCTCCTACAATGAGCAGTTCTTC

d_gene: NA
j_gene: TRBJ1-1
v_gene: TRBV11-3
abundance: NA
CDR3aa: CASSYDRNTEAFF
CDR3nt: TGTGCCAGCAGCTACGACAGGAACACTGAAGCTTTCTTT

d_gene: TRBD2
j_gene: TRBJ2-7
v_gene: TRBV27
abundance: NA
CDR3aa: CASSFLAGLAYEQYF
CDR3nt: TGTGCCAGCAGTTTTTTAGCGGGCCTCGCCTACGAGCAGTACTTC

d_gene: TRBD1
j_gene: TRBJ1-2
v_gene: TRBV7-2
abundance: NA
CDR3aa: CASSFRDSSGYTF
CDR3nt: TGTGCCAGCAGCTTCCGGGACAGCTCTGGCTACACCTTC

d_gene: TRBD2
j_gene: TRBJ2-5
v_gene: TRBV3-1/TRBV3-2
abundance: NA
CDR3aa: CASSQPRTQLAGIKETQYF
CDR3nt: TGTGCCAGCAGCCAACCTCGAACCCAACTAGCGGGAATAAAAGAGACCCAGTACTTC